This T cell receptor beta chain was captured by sequencing in a study of blood T cell repertoires in COVID-19. Study summary: PBMCs, B-cell-depleted T cells, or T cells provided the cDNA or gDNA that made up the material.

This CDR3 region has 17 residues. V gave up 1 base and J gave up 0 bases, with 13 bases separating them. CDR1 and CDR2 from the germline V gene are SGHRS and YFSETQ. Original handling: Counts of nucleated cells, estimated from reference gene primer amplification, were obtained. The repertoire was sequenced with immunoSEQ multiplex PCR; TCRdb's copy has only in-frame clones and lacks some. The V and J calls and the clone size are those of that table, but D and trimming were determined from the DNA. The sample yields 150,000 to 200,000 clones, 87% seen once. This TCR came from a human donor in a cohort sampled during active COVID-19. The chain links TRBV5-1 to TRBJ1-4, with D possibly being TRBD1 (5 bases). What was sequenced was peripheral blood. CDR3 sequence (DNA): TGCGCCAGCAGCTTGTGGTCAGCGGGGGCAACTAATGAAAAACTGTTTTTT. As protein: CASSLWSAGATNEKLFF.